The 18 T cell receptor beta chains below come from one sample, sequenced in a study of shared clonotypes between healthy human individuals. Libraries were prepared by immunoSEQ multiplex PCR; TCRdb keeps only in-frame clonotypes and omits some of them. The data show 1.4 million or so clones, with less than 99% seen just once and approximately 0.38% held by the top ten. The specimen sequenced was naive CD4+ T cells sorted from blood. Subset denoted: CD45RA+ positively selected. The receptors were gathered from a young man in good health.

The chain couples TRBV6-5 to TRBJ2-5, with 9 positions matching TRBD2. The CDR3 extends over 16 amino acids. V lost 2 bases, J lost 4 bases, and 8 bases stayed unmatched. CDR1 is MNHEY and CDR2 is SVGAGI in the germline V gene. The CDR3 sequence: CASSYRVAGDGETQYF. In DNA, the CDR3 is TGTGCCAGCAGTTACAGGGTAGCGGGAGATGGAGAGACCCAGTACTTC.

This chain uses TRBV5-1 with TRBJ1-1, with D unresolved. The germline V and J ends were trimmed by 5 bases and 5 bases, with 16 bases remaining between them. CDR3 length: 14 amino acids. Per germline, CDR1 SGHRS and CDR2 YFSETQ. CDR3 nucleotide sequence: TGCGCCAGCAGACCGGAACTGGGTTGGACTGAAGCTTTCTTT. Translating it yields CASRPELGWTEAFF. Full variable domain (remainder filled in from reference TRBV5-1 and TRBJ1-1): KAGVTQTPRYLIKTRGQQVTLSCSPISGHRSVSWYQQTPGQGLQFLFEYFSETQRNKGNFPGRFSGRQFSNSRSEMNVSTLELGDSALYLCASRPELGWTEAFFGQGTRLTVV.

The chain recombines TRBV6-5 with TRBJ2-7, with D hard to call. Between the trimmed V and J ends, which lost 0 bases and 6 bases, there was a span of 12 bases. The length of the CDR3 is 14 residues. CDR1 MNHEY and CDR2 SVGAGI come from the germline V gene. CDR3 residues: CASSYSTVESEQYF. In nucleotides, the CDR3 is TGTGCCAGCAGTTACTCGACTGTCGAAAGCGAGCAGTACTTC.

The CDR3 here is CASSRSRPSHEQYF. CDR3 nucleotide sequence: TGTGCCAGCAGCCGAAGTAGACCTAGTCACGAGCAGTACTTC. The chain links TRBV14 to TRBJ2-7, with D unclear. With 4 bases removed from V and 5 bases from J, the gap between germline ends came to 15 bases. The CDR3 covers 14 residues. Germline-derived CDR1 and CDR2 are SGHDN and FVKESK.

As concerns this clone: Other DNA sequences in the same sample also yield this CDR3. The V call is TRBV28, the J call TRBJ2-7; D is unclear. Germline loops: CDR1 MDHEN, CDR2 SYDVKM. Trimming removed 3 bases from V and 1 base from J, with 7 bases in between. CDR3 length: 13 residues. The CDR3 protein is CASSFSGSYEQYF. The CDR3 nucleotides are TGTGCCAGCAGTTTTTCTGGATCCTACGAGCAGTACTTC.

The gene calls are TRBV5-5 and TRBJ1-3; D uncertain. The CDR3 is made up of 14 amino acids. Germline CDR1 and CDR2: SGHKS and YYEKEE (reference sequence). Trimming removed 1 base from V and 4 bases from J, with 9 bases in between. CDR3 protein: CASSLTLGGNTIYF. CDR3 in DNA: TGTGCCAGCAGCTTGACCTTGGGAGGAAACACCATATATTTT.

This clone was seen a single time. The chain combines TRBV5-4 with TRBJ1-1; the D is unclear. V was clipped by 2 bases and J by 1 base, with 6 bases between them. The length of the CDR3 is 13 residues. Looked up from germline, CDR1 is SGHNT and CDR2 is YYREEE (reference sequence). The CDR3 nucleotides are TGTGCCAGCAGCTTCGGTGCGAACACTGAAGCTTTCTTT. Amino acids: CASSFGANTEAFF.

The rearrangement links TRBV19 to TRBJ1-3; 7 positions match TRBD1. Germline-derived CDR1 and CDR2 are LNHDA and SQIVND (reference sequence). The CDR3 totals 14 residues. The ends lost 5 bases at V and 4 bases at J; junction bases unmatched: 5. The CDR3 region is CASSPRDSGNTIYF. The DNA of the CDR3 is TGTGCCAGTAGTCCTCGGGACAGCGGAAACACCATATATTTT.

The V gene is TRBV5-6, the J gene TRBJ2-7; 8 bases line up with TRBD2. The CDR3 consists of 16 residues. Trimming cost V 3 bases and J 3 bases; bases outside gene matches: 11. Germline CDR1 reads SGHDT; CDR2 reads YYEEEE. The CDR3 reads CASSSRLAPMSYEQYF. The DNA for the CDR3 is TGTGCCAGCAGCTCCAGACTAGCGCCGATGAGCTACGAGCAGTACTTC. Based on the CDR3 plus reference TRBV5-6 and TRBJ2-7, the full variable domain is DAGVTQSPTHLIKTRGQQVTLRCSPKSGHDTVSWYQQALGQGPQFIFQYYEEEERQRGNFPDRFSGHQFPNYSSELNVNALLLGDSALYLCASSSRLAPMSYEQYFGPGTRLTVT.

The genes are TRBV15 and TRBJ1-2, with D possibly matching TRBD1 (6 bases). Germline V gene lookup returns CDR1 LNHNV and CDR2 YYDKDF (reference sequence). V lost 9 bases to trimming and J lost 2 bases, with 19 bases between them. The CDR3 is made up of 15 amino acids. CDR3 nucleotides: TGTGCCACACGTGGGGGACACACCAAAAACTATGGCTACACCTTC. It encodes CATRGGHTKNYGYTF.

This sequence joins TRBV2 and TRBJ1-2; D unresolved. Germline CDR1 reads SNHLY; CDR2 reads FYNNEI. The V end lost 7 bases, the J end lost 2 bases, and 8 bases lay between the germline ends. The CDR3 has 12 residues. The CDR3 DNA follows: TGTGCCAGCAAAGTGCGGAACTATGGCTACACCTTC. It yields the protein CASKVRNYGYTF.

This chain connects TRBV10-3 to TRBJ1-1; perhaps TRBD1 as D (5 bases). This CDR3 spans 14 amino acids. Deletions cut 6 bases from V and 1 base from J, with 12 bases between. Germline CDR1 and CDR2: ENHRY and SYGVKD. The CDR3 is CAIRPRQTNTEAFF. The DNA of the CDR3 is TGTGCCATCAGACCTCGACAGACGAACACTGAAGCTTTCTTT.

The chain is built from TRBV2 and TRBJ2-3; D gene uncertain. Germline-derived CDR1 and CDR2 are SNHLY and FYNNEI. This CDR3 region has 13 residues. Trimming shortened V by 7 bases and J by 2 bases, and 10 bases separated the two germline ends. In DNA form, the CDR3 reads TGTGCCAGCAAGAAGGAGACCACAGATACGCAGTATTTT. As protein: CASKKETTDTQYF.

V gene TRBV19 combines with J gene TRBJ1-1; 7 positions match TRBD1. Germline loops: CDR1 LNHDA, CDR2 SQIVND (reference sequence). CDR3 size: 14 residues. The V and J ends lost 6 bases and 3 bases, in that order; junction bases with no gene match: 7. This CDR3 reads CASSQTGWDTEAFF. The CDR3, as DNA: TGTGCCAGTAGCCAGACAGGGTGGGACACTGAAGCTTTCTTT.

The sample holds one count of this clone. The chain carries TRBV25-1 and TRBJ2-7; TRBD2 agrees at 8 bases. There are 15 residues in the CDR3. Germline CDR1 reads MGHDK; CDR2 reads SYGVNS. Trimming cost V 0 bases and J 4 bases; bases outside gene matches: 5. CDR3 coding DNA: TGTGCCAGCAGTGAATACGCGGGAGGACGGTACGAGCAGTACTTC. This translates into CASSEYAGGRYEQYF.

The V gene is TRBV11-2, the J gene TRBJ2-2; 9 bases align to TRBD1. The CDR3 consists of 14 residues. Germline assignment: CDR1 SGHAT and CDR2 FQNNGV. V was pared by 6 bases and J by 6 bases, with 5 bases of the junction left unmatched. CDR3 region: CASSTGTGSGELFF. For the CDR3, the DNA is TGTGCCAGCAGTACCGGGACAGGGTCCGGGGAGCTGTTTTTT.

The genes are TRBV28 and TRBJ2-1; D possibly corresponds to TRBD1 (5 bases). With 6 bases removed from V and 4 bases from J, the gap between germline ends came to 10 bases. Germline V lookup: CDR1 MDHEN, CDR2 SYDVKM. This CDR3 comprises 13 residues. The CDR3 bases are TGTGCCAGCAGCAAAGGGGTGTACAATGAGCAGTTCTTC. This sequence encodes CASSKGVYNEQFF.

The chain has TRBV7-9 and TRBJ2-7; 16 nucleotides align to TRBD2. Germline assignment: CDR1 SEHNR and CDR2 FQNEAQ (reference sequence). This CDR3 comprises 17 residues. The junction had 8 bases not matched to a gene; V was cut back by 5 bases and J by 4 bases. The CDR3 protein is CASSRPGLAGGRYEQYF. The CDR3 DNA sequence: TGTGCCAGCAGCCGCCCGGGACTAGCGGGAGGGAGGTACGAGCAGTACTTC.